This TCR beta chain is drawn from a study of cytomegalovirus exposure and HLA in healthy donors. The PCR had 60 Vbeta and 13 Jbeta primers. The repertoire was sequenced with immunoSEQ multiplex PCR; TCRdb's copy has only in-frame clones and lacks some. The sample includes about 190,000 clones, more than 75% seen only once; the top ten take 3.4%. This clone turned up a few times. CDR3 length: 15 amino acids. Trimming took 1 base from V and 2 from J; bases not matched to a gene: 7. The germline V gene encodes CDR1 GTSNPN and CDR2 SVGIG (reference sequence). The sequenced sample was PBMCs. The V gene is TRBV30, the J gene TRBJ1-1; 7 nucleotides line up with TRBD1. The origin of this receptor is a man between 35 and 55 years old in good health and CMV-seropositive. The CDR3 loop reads CAWSALGQRNTEAFF. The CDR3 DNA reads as TGTGCCTGGAGTGCCCTGGGACAGAGAAACACTGAAGCTTTCTTT.